A selection of T cell receptor beta chains follows, all from one sample in a study of T cell responses to AZD1222 COVID-19 vaccine. Produced via immunoSEQ multiplex PCR; TCRdb's table is partial and in-frame only. The top ten hold 5.8% of the sample, which has 25,000 to 35,000 clones, more than 70% seen once. Sample: peripheral blood, taken on day 0 of AZD1222 vaccination. These receptors were obtained from an adult in good health. Both conserved end residues are part of each CDR3. Each record gives: J gene, V gene, D gene, CDR3 protein. The D gene is left open where the match is weak.

>TRBJ2-1|TRBV10-3|.
CATQRANEQFF
>TRBJ1-1|TRBV9|.
CASSGTPNTEAFF
>TRBJ2-1|TRBV5-8|TRBD2
CASSHDLGGSSYNEQFF
>TRBJ1-2|TRBV4-2|.
CASSQDPFSARVNYGYTF
>TRBJ2-2|TRBV11-1|.
CASRGLINTGELFF
>TRBJ1-2|TRBV3-1/TRBV3-2|TRBD1
CASSHGGTGGLGYTF
>TRBJ1-3|TRBV11-2|.
CASSLVSAGRGNTIYF
>TRBJ1-1|TRBV7-9|.
CASSPRTTTNTEAFF
>TRBJ1-2|TRBV5-1|.
CASSLGGPVGYGYTF
>TRBJ2-3|TRBV6-4|.
CASTPLEYTDTQYF
>TRBJ2-1|TRBV6-2/TRBV6-3|.
CASSTGGPQGQFF
>TRBJ1-1|TRBV11-2|.
CASSLLPTGNTEAFF
>TRBJ1-5|TRBV25-1|.
CASSESGVWGNQPQHF
>TRBJ1-4|TRBV19|TRBD1
CASRDRGTNEKLFF
>TRBJ1-2|TRBV29-1|.
CSAAGGVTGFLVGYGYTF
>TRBJ1-1|TRBV19|TRBD1
CASRITAQGAREAFF
>TRBJ1-2|TRBV7-2|.
CASSPRGGVLTTGYTF
>TRBJ1-2|TRBV6-6|.
CASSYSKTASNYGYTF
>TRBJ2-1|TRBV18|.
CASSPRGDEQFF
>TRBJ1-6|TRBV3-1/TRBV3-2|.
CASSKEGASNSPLHF
>TRBJ2-5|TRBV14|TRBD1
CASSPRDRVKETQYF
>TRBJ1-2|TRBV7-8|TRBD1
CASSLIGGTGGVGYTF
>TRBJ2-3|TRBV7-2|TRBD2
CASSLLGDPSGGTDTQYF
>TRBJ1-2|TRBV24-1|.
CATSDSWDYGYTF
>TRBJ2-7|TRBV12-3/TRBV12-4|.
CASSLSGEQYF
>TRBJ1-2|TRBV25-1|.
CASSHYRDALYGYTF
>TRBJ2-5|TRBV6-1|TRBD2
CASSGQLAGGPETQYF
>TRBJ1-1|TRBV2|TRBD1
CASTQRSSGGTEAFF
>TRBJ2-3|TRBV2|TRBD2
CASSEGLVGGDTQYF
>TRBJ2-1|TRBV11-2|.
CASSLRAGTTSSYNEQFF
>TRBJ1-2|TRBV2|.
CASSEQGGGYTF
>TRBJ2-3|TRBV7-2|.
CASSLQEVPTDTQYF
>TRBJ1-5|TRBV6-6|TRBD1
CASSYSTFGTGHHF
>TRBJ1-1|TRBV20-1|.
CRIGGGTEAFF
>TRBJ2-2|TRBV7-9|TRBD2
CASSSGLAGGELFF
>TRBJ2-1|TRBV18|TRBD2
CASSPNGLAGEELFF
>TRBJ1-4|TRBV19|.
CASKASTATNEKLFF
>TRBJ2-2|TRBV19|.
CASTNPNTGELFF
>TRBJ2-1|TRBV6-4|TRBD2
CASSEAGGSSYNEQFF
>TRBJ2-3|TRBV14|TRBD2
CASSQAPSGRVTFTDTQYF
>TRBJ2-5|TRBV7-2|.
CASSLAGLRETQYF
>TRBJ1-1|TRBV5-4|TRBD1
CASAIGGTGEAFF
>TRBJ1-2|TRBV11-2|.
CASSFSDGNYGYTF
>TRBJ2-3|TRBV6-2/TRBV6-3|TRBD2
CASSFTGLATDTQYF
>TRBJ1-1|TRBV6-5|.
CAGGWNTEAFF
>TRBJ2-5|TRBV7-7|.
CASSSRGGGRETQYF
>TRBJ2-3|TRBV9|.
CASNGGADTQYF
>TRBJ1-4|TRBV7-2|.
CASSLKGGEKLFF